The 21 T cell receptor beta chains in this list originate from one sample, sequenced in a study of OX40 agonist ivuxolimab in advanced cancers. Profiling relied on immunoSEQ multiplex PCR, and the TCRdb table lists in-frame clones only, not all of them. The sample lists 48,000 or so clones, nearly 95% occurring once. The sequencing used CD4+ or CD8+ T cells sorted from blood, collected in a trial of the OX40 agonist ivuxolimab. Receptor source: an adult with an advanced solid tumor such as melanoma, head and neck, liver or kidney cancer.

The rearrangement joins TRBV9 to TRBJ2-3; D is ambiguous. The CDR3 spans 14 residues. V lost 4 bases and J 0 bases, leaving 9 bases between the germline ends. CDR1 and CDR2 (germline): SGDLS, YYNGEE. CDR3 DNA: TGTGCCAGCAGCCCCTGGGGTAGCACAGATACGCAGTATTTT. This sequence encodes CASSPWGSTDTQYF.

The chain uses TRBV7-9 and TRBJ2-2; possibly TRBD2 for D (6 bases). V lost 0 bases to trimming and J lost 4 bases, with 12 bases between them. Per the germline V gene, CDR1 is SEHNR and CDR2 is FQNEAQ (reference sequence). The CDR3 runs 16 residues. The CDR3 DNA sequence: TGTGCCAGCAGCTTAGCGTCGGGGGTCGGCACCGGGGAGCTGTTTTTT. Residues: CASSLASGVGTGELFF.

This chain uses TRBV28 with TRBJ2-3; no reliable D call. CDR1 is MDHEN and CDR2 is SYDVKM in the germline V gene. CDR3 length equals 14 residues. Between the trimmed V and J ends, which lost 6 bases and 0 bases, there was a span of 10 bases. The CDR3, as DNA: TGTGCCAGCAGCCCAAGGGCGAGCACAGATACGCAGTATTTT. Amino acid sequence: CASSPRASTDTQYF.

V gene TRBV5-1 combines with J gene TRBJ2-1; either TRBD1 or TRBD2 may supply D (6 bases each). This CDR3 spans 15 amino acids. Trimming took off 5 bases at V and 0 bases at J, with 12 bases between the two ends. Germline V CDR1 and CDR2: SGHRS, YFSETQ. CDR3 region: CASRRGVSSYNEQFF. CDR3 nucleotide sequence: TGCGCCAGCAGAAGGGGGGTCAGCTCCTACAATGAGCAGTTCTTC.

The chain is built from TRBV27 and TRBJ2-1; TRBD1 matches 8 bases. Per germline, CDR1 MNHEY and CDR2 SMNVEV (reference sequence). The J segment lost 5 bases and the V segment lost 8 bases, leaving 8 bases of the junction unmatched. This CDR3 is 14 amino acids long. The DNA for the CDR3 is TGTGCCAGCGCCAGGGGGCTAACGGACAATGAGCAGTTCTTC. Its translation is CASARGLTDNEQFF.

The CDR3 spells CASSFTGGGATGELFF. The DNA for the CDR3 is TGTGCCAGCAGCTTCACTGGCGGGGGGGCCACCGGGGAGCTGTTTTTT. The gene calls are TRBV7-9 and TRBJ2-2; 9 nucleotides line up with TRBD2. The germline gives CDR1 SEHNR, CDR2 FQNEAQ (reference sequence). J was trimmed by 4 bases and V by 3 bases; bases with no gene match: 6. The CDR3 extends over 16 amino acids.

The chain combines TRBV5-1 with TRBJ1-2; TRBD1 matches 10 bases. With 2 bases clipped from V and 7 bases from J, the junction kept 8 bases outside the gene matches. Germline lookup yields CDR1 SGHRS and CDR2 YFSETQ. CDR3 length equals 15 residues. The CDR3 here is CASSFWGQGFSGYTF. The CDR3 region has the DNA TGCGCCAGCAGCTTTTGGGGACAGGGGTTCAGTGGCTACACCTTC.

The rearrangement joins TRBV4-2 to TRBJ1-6; unclear D gene. The CDR3 covers 16 residues. With 2 bases removed from V and 5 bases from J, the gap between germline ends came to 13 bases. In germline, CDR1 is LGHNA, CDR2 YNFKEQ. The CDR3 sequence: CASSQNSYSDNSPLHF. The CDR3, as DNA: TGTGCCAGCAGCCAAAATAGTTACAGCGATAATTCACCCCTCCACTTT.

This clone has just one count. This chain uses TRBV10-3 with TRBJ1-2; D might be TRBD1 (6 bases). Per the germline V gene, CDR1 is ENHRY and CDR2 is SYGVKD. Trimming took off 5 bases at V and 4 bases at J, with 20 bases between the two ends. The CDR3 totals 16 residues. Here the CDR3 DNA reads TGTGCCATCAGTCTCCCCTCGGCAGGGGATGGCTATGGCTACACCTTC. Its protein is CAISLPSAGDGYGYTF.

The chain uses TRBV6-5 and TRBJ1-2; the D is unclear. Germline V gene sequence: CDR1 MNHEY, CDR2 SVGAGI. This CDR3 contains 15 residues. V lost 0 bases and J lost 0, with 8 bases in between. The CDR3 protein is CASSYSGGANYGYTF. CDR3 bases: TGTGCCAGCAGTTACTCGGGCGGAGCTAACTATGGCTACACCTTC.

The CDR3 region is CASSYSGVTGELFF. The CDR3 DNA reads as TGTGCCAGCAGTTACTCCGGAGTCACCGGGGAGCTGTTTTTT. V is TRBV6-5 and J is TRBJ2-2; D remains unclear. Germline CDR1 is MNHEY and CDR2 is SVGAGI. The CDR3 covers 14 residues. Trimming cost V 0 bases and J 4 bases, with 6 bases left between them.

The rearrangement links TRBV2 to TRBJ2-1; 12 bases agree with TRBD2. Germline CDR1 and CDR2: SNHLY and FYNNEI. V was clipped by 7 bases and J by 6 bases; unmatched bases: 7. The CDR3 consists of 15 residues. The DNA of the CDR3 is TGTGCCAGCATTCCTAGCGGGGGGGCTGGCAATGAGCAGTTCTTC. Translating it yields CASIPSGGAGNEQFF.

The rearrangement links TRBV15 to TRBJ1-1; the match to TRBD1 covers 7 bases. The J segment lost 4 bases and the V segment lost 8 bases, leaving 10 bases of the junction unmatched. The CDR3 totals 14 residues. The germline V gene encodes CDR1 LNHNV and CDR2 YYDKDF (reference sequence). CDR3 protein: CATGEQGDITEAFF. The CDR3, as DNA: TGTGCCACCGGGGAGCAGGGGGACATCACTGAAGCTTTCTTT. The full variable domain, in which reference TRBV15 and TRBJ1-1 provide the parts outside the CDR3, is DAMVIQNPRYQVTQFGKPVTLSCSQTLNHNVMYWYQQKSSQAPKLLFHYYDKDFNNEADTPDNFQSRRPNTSFCFLDIRSPGLGDTAMYLCATGEQGDITEAFFGQGTRLTVV.

The chain links TRBV7-9 to TRBJ2-1; 12 positions agree with TRBD2. The CDR3 totals 19 residues. Germline lookup yields CDR1 SEHNR and CDR2 FQNEAQ (reference sequence). Unmatched junction bases numbered 10, after V lost 1 base and J lost 3 bases. The CDR3 protein is CASSLEVWTSGEGYNEQFF. The CDR3 DNA is TGTGCCAGCAGCTTAGAAGTGTGGACTAGCGGGGAGGGCTACAATGAGCAGTTCTTC.

V usage is TRBV6-6 and J usage is TRBJ1-2; possible D gene TRBD1, 6 bases. The CDR3 loop spans 11 amino acids. V lost 10 bases and J lost 7, with 13 bases in between. CDR1 and CDR2 from the germline V gene are MNHNY and SVGAGI (reference sequence). For the CDR3, the DNA is TGTGCCATAGGGGGGGGACGTGGCTACACCTTC. Translating it yields CAIGGGRGYTF.

The chain combines TRBV15 with TRBJ2-5; TRBD2 matches at 10 bases. Per germline, CDR1 LNHNV and CDR2 YYDKDF (reference sequence). J gave up 3 bases and V 5 bases, and 6 bases lay outside the gene matches. The CDR3 contains 15 residues. In nucleotides, the CDR3 is TGTGCCACCAGCCTTCCCGGGACTAGCGAAGAGACCCAGTACTTC. Protein: CATSLPGTSEETQYF.

This chain connects TRBV11-2 to TRBJ2-3; 12 bases match TRBD2. This CDR3 comprises 18 residues. Germline V gene data show CDR1 as SGHAT and CDR2 as FQNNGV. V trimming: 7 bases; J trimming: 0 bases; junction bases outside the gene matches: 11. The CDR3 is CASNGLAGPSYSTDTQYF. In DNA form, the CDR3 reads TGTGCCAGCAACGGACTAGCGGGGCCCTCTTATAGCACAGATACGCAGTATTTT.

This chain links TRBV6-1 with TRBJ1-6; D ambiguous. Germline CDR1 and CDR2: MNHNS and SASEGT. This CDR3 spans 16 amino acids. Trimming removed 3 bases at V and 0 bases at J, with 9 bases between. CDR3 in amino acids: CASSEKVSSYNSPLHF. The CDR3, as DNA: TGTGCCAGCAGTGAGAAGGTTTCCTCCTATAATTCACCCCTCCACTTT.

The chain carries TRBV28 and TRBJ1-5; D not resolved. The CDR3 is made up of 16 amino acids. Germline V lookup: CDR1 MDHEN, CDR2 SYDVKM. The ends were cut back, 1 base at V and 3 bases at J, with 13 bases in the middle. The CDR3 sequence is CASSLYADPANQPQHF. CDR3 in DNA: TGTGCCAGCAGTTTATACGCGGACCCCGCCAATCAGCCCCAGCATTTT.

This rearrangement joins TRBV7-9 to TRBJ2-5, with 9 bases lining up with TRBD2. Germline trimming cut 2 bases from V and 4 bases from J; bases unmatched to any gene: 8. Germline lookup yields CDR1 SEHNR and CDR2 FQNEAQ (reference sequence). The CDR3 runs to 16 residues. As DNA, the CDR3 is TGTGCCAGCAGCTTATCCATAGCGGGGGCGGGAGAGACCCAGTACTTC. This codes for CASSLSIAGAGETQYF.

This clone appeared a single time. The chain joins TRBV19 to TRBJ1-2; D may be TRBD1 (6 bases). V gave up 6 bases and J gave up 7 bases, with 18 bases separating them. This CDR3 spans 14 amino acids. The V gene's germline CDR1 is LNHDA and CDR2 SQIVND (reference sequence). The chain's CDR3 is CASSDRGAWGGYTF. CDR3 sequence (DNA): TGTGCCAGTAGCGACCGGGGGGCTTGGGGTGGCTACACCTTC.